The 25 T cell receptor beta chains in this list originate from one sample, sequenced in a study of cytomegalovirus exposure and HLA in healthy donors. The PCR used 60 Vbeta and 13 Jbeta primers. Produced via immunoSEQ multiplex PCR; TCRdb's table is partial and in-frame only. The sample includes under 200,000 clones, around three quarters of them seen just once. Sequenced: PBMCs. The receptors come from a man aged 45-60 years in good health and CMV-seropositive.

The chain employs TRBV29-1 and TRBJ2-7; the match to TRBD2 covers 9 bases. CDR3 length: 14 amino acids. Trimming took 0 bases from V and 7 from J; bases not matched to a gene: 7. Germline lookup yields CDR1 SQVTM and CDR2 ANQGSEA. The chain's CDR3 is CSVEDGGGAREQYF. DNA of the CDR3: TGCAGCGTTGAAGATGGCGGGGGGGCCCGAGAGCAGTACTTC.

J is TRBJ2-3 and V is TRBV29-1; 14 nucleotides match TRBD2. Looked up from germline, CDR1 is SQVTM and CDR2 is ANQGSEA. CDR3 length: 15 residues. The junction had 8 bases not matched to a gene; V was cut back by 7 bases and J by 5 bases. This CDR3 is CSGRPGTSGGDTQYF. The CDR3 DNA is TGCAGCGGTCGACCCGGGACTAGCGGGGGAGATACGCAGTATTTT.

This clone appeared a single time. This rearrangement joins TRBV19 to TRBJ2-3, with 15 positions matching TRBD2. V trimming: 4 bases; J trimming: 5 bases; junction bases outside the gene matches: 4. The CDR3 totals 16 residues. CDR1 LNHDA and CDR2 SQIVND come from the germline V gene (reference sequence). For the CDR3, the DNA is TGTGCCAGTAGTACCTGGACTAGCGGGGGGGAAGATACGCAGTATTTT. It yields the protein CASSTWTSGGEDTQYF.

V is TRBV15 and J is TRBJ2-7; 7 nucleotides agree with TRBD1. Germline V gene lookup returns CDR1 LNHNV and CDR2 YYDKDF (reference sequence). Unmatched junction bases numbered 7, after V lost 5 bases and J lost 6 bases. CDR3 length: 13 residues. CDR3 DNA sequence: TGTGCCACCAGCCTGGGACAGTCGGGCGAGCAGTACTTC. As protein: CATSLGQSGEQYF.

The J gene is TRBJ1-6, the V gene TRBV18, with a tentative D call TRBD1 (6 bases). V lost 2 bases to trimming and J lost 0 bases, with 11 bases between them. Germline V gene lookup returns CDR1 KGHSH and CDR2 LQKENI. The CDR3 has 17 amino acids. CDR3 coding DNA: TGTGCCAGCTCACCAGTGACAGGCTTCTCCTATAATTCACCCCTCCACTTT. Its translation is CASSPVTGFSYNSPLHF.

This clone has a handful of counts. The chain combines TRBV10-3 with TRBJ2-1; D possibly corresponds to TRBD2 (7 bases). The CDR3 runs to 14 residues. V lost 0 bases and J 9 bases, leaving 12 bases between the germline ends. Germline CDR1 and CDR2: ENHRY and SYGVKD. In DNA, the CDR3 is TGTGCCATCAGTGAGTCGCGCGGGGGCTTTGAGCAGTTCTTC. Translated: CAISESRGGFEQFF.

V usage is TRBV5-4 and J usage is TRBJ1-4, with 7 bases matching TRBD1. Per germline, CDR1 SGHNT and CDR2 YYREEE (reference sequence). V trimming: 2 bases; J trimming: 0 bases; junction bases outside the gene matches: 1. CDR3 size: 15 residues. This CDR3 is CASSLGQATNEKLFF. Written as DNA, the CDR3 is TGTGCCAGCAGCTTAGGACAGGCAACTAATGAAAAACTGTTTTTT.

The rearrangement joins TRBV27 to TRBJ1-1, with 10 bases that match TRBD1. Germline V gene data show CDR1 as MNHEY and CDR2 as SMNVEV (reference sequence). This CDR3 has 15 residues. The ends lost 6 bases at V and 6 bases at J; junction bases unmatched: 10. CDR3 in amino acids: CASRGAGTGDAEAFF. CDR3 sequence (DNA): TGTGCCAGCAGGGGAGCCGGGACAGGGGACGCTGAAGCTTTCTTT.

This clone has a single count. This chain links TRBV4-3 with TRBJ2-5, with unresolved D. Trimming cost V 1 base and J 3 bases, with 6 bases left between them. From germline, CDR1 is LGHNA and CDR2 YSLEER. CDR3 size: 13 residues. CDR3 amino acids: CASSQAPEETQYF. DNA for the CDR3: TGCGCCAGCAGCCAAGCTCCAGAAGAGACCCAGTACTTC.

This clone was counted only a few times. This chain links TRBV28 with TRBJ1-5; 7 nucleotides agree with TRBD1. CDR3 length: 13 residues. V shed 5 bases, J shed 6 bases, and the junction held 4 bases outside the gene matches. Germline values: CDR1 MDHEN, CDR2 SYDVKM. In nucleotides, the CDR3 is TGTGCCAGCAGTGTGGGACAGCTTCAGCCCCAGCATTTT. Translated: CASSVGQLQPQHF.

This chain connects TRBV4-1 to TRBJ2-5; TRBD1 matches 7 bases. This CDR3 is 20 amino acids long. In germline, CDR1 is MGHRA, CDR2 YSYEKL. The V gene end was trimmed by 0 bases and the J gene end by 1 base; junction bases not matched to a gene: 17. CDR3 in DNA: TGCGCCAGCAGCCAAGATCAGTTTTTTGGGACGGGACAGAGCCAAGAGACCCAGTACTTC. It yields the protein CASSQDQFFGTGQSQETQYF.

The V call is TRBV11-2, the J call TRBJ2-3, with D possibly matching TRBD1 (5 bases). Germline V gives CDR1 SGHAT, CDR2 FQNNGV. V lost 1 base and J lost 6, with 8 bases in between. The CDR3 sequence is 13 residues long. CDR3 in DNA: TGTGCCAGCAGCTTAGGGTACAGGGATACGCAGTATTTT. It yields the protein CASSLGYRDTQYF.

The chain is built from TRBV29-1 and TRBJ2-3, with D maybe TRBD2 (7 bases). V was shortened by 8 bases and J by 1 base, with 16 bases between the two germline ends. Germline CDR1 and CDR2: SQVTM and ANQGSEA. The CDR3 covers 14 residues. CDR3 DNA sequence: TGCAGCTTGGGGGGCGGGGGCGGCACAGATACGCAGTATTTT. It encodes CSLGGGGGTDTQYF.

V and J are TRBV7-2 and TRBJ2-7; 10 bases line up with TRBD2. After removal of 1 base from V and 3 bases from J, the junction contained 0 bases not matched to a gene. CDR3 length: 14 residues. Germline loops: CDR1 SGHTA, CDR2 FQGNSA. In DNA form, the CDR3 reads TGTGCCAGCAGCTTAGTAGCGGGGGGCTACGAGCAGTACTTC. It codes for CASSLVAGGYEQYF.

The chain carries TRBV9 and TRBJ2-3; 12 positions agree with TRBD2. J was trimmed by 1 base and V by 0 bases; bases with no gene match: 9. CDR3 length: 19 residues. CDR1 is SGDLS and CDR2 is YYNGEE in the germline V gene. CDR3 sequence reads: CASSVATTSGGRRTDTQYF. Here the CDR3 DNA reads TGTGCCAGCAGCGTAGCTACGACTAGCGGGGGACGCCGCACAGATACGCAGTATTTT.

V is TRBV9 and J is TRBJ2-2; 7 bases fit TRBD2. V lost 8 bases and J lost 2; bases outside the gene matches: 6. The CDR3 loop spans 14 amino acids. Germline V gene lookup returns CDR1 SGDLS and CDR2 YYNGEE. The CDR3 region is CASRTGLNTGELFF. Written as DNA, the CDR3 is TGTGCCAGTAGAACGGGACTAAACACCGGGGAGCTGTTTTTT.

The V call is TRBV6-5, the J call TRBJ2-7, with a weak D call TRBD2 (5 bases). The CDR3 is 15 residues long. The V gene lost 6 bases and the J gene lost 2 bases, with 17 bases spanning the gap. CDR1 and CDR2 (germline): MNHEY, SVGAGI. In DNA, the CDR3 is TGTGCCAGCAGACGTGGACTTTCCGCAACCTACGAGCAGTACTTC. Its translation: CASRRGLSATYEQYF.

This chain connects TRBV12-5 to TRBJ1-1, with D possibly being TRBD1 (5 bases). The germline CDR1 and CDR2 sequences are LGHNT and FRNRAP. V was trimmed by 0 bases and J by 1 base, leaving 15 bases between them. The CDR3 sequence is 17 residues long. This CDR3 is CASGLVLGGRGNTEAFF. CDR3 nucleotides: TGTGCTAGTGGTTTGGTACTTGGGGGGAGGGGGAACACTGAAGCTTTCTTT.

The chain links TRBV11-1 to TRBJ2-1; D is undetermined. CDR3 length: 13 amino acids. Germline V gene lookup returns CDR1 SGHAT and CDR2 FQDESV (reference sequence). V lost 7 bases to trimming and J lost 3 bases, with 10 bases between them. The CDR3 protein is CASTLRSYNEQFF. The DNA of the CDR3 is TGTGCCAGCACCCTGAGGAGCTACAATGAGCAGTTCTTC.

This clone has more than one count but fewer than ten. This sequence joins TRBV6-5 and TRBJ2-3, with TRBD1 matching 8 bases. This CDR3 region has 15 residues. The junction had 11 bases not matched to a gene; V was cut back by 6 bases and J by 6 bases. Germline values: CDR1 MNHEY, CDR2 SVGAGI. CDR3 bases: TGTGCCAGCAGCTCCGGACAGGGCGCCGTGGATACGCAGTATTTT. It codes for CASSSGQGAVDTQYF.

The CDR3 sequence is CASAQFGNTEAFF. In DNA form, the CDR3 reads TGTGCCAGCGCGCAATTTGGGAACACTGAAGCTTTCTTT. The gene calls are TRBV14 and TRBJ1-1; the D is unclear. The CDR3 loop spans 13 amino acids. Trimming removed 8 bases from V and 1 base from J, with 11 bases in between. CDR1 SGHDN and CDR2 FVKESK come from the germline V gene. Using reference TRBV14 and TRBJ1-1 for the parts outside the CDR3, the full variable domain is EAGVTQFPSHSVIEKGQTVTLRCDPISGHDNLYWYRRVMGKEIKFLLHFVKESKQDESGMPNNRFLAERTGGTYSTLKVQPAELEDSGVYFCASAQFGNTEAFFGQGTRLTVV.

This chain uses TRBV4-3 with TRBJ1-6; 7 positions match TRBD1. The CDR3 has 18 residues. From germline, CDR1 is LGHNA and CDR2 YSLEER. With 4 bases clipped from V and 3 bases from J, the junction kept 12 bases outside the gene matches. CDR3 coding DNA: TGCGCCAGCAGCCCCCGGGACAGCCGGTGGGTCTATAATTCACCCCTCCACTTT. The encoded protein is CASSPRDSRWVYNSPLHF.

This clone was detected only a few times. The CDR3 region has the DNA TGTGCCAGCAGGCCGGGCGGGGGGGAAAAACTGTTTTTT. This sequence encodes CASRPGGGEKLFF. The chain links TRBV6-5 to TRBJ1-4; perhaps TRBD1 as D (5 bases). Looked up from germline, CDR1 is MNHEY and CDR2 is SVGAGI. The CDR3 totals 13 residues. The V end was cut by 6 bases, the J end by 8 bases, with 13 bases between.

The genes are TRBV5-1 and TRBJ2-5, with 8 bases lining up with TRBD1. This CDR3 is built from 16 residues. The germline V gene has CDR1 SGHRS and CDR2 YFSETQ. Losses at the gene ends were 0 bases for V and 1 base for J; bases not matched to a gene: 5. The CDR3, as DNA: TGCGCCAGCAGCTTGGATGGCAGGGGGCCCCAAGAGACCCAGTACTTC. It specifies CASSLDGRGPQETQYF. Full variable domain (missing parts from reference TRBV5-1 and TRBJ2-5): KAGVTQTPRYLIKTRGQQVTLSCSPISGHRSVSWYQQTPGQGLQFLFEYFSETQRNKGNFPGRFSGRQFSNSRSEMNVSTLELGDSALYLCASSLDGRGPQETQYFGPGTRLLVL.

V gene TRBV30 combines with J gene TRBJ2-5, with D possibly matching TRBD1 (5 bases). Per the germline V gene, CDR1 is GTSNPN and CDR2 is SVGIG (reference sequence). The CDR3 loop spans 12 amino acids. V was clipped by 4 bases and J by 7 bases, with 13 bases between them. The CDR3 loop reads CAWTAIQGTQYF. The CDR3 nucleotides are TGTGCCTGGACGGCAATCCAGGGGACCCAGTACTTC.